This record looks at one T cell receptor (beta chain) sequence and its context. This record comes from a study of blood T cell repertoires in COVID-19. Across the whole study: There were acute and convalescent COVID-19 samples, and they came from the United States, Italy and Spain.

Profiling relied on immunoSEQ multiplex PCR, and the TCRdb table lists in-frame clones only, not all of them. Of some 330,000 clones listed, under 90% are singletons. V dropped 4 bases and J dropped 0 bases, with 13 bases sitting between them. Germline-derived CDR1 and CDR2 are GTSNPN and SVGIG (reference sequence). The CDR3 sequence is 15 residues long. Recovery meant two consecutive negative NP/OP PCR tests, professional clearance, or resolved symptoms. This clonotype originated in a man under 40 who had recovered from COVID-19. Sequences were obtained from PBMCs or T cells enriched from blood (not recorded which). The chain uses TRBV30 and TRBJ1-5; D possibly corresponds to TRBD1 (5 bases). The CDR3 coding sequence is TGTGCCTGGACGGGGGGGGGTTCTAGCAATCAGCCCCAGCATTTT. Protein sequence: CAWTGGGSSNQPQHF. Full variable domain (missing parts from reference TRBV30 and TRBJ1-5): SQTIHQWPATLVQPVGSPLSLECTVEGTSNPNLYWYRQAAGRGLQLLFYSVGIGQISSEVPQNLSASRPQDRQFILSSKKLLLSDSGFYLCAWTGGGSSNQPQHFGDGTRLSIL.